This entry describes one T cell receptor (beta chain). This sample stems from a study of control samples from healthy donors and cancer patients. The junction had 14 bases not matched to a gene; V was cut back by 2 bases and J by 3 bases. The germline V gene encodes CDR1 KGHSH and CDR2 LQKENI. This CDR3 region has 19 residues. TCRdb keeps only in-frame clones here, not all; method: immunoSEQ multiplex PCR. The table lists 110,000 or so clones, approximately 87% of them singletons. The genes are TRBV18 and TRBJ2-2; 8 nucleotides match TRBD1. The clonotype was recovered from a man aged 25 to 40 in good health. Specimen: blood. The DNA of the CDR3 is TGTGCCAGCTCACCAAGAAGGACAGGGTCTCCCCTTTACACCGGGGAGCTGTTTTTT. Protein sequence: CASSPRRTGSPLYTGELFF.